In its sample, the clone carrying this T cell receptor (beta chain) was seen many times. Its antigen is still unknown. Preparation of the TCRbeta library involved a method that used unique molecular identifiers. Via MiXCR, TCRdb re-called the PCR reads, giving one row per CDR3 protein. The table includes 250,000 to 300,000 distinct CDR3 sequences, around 10% detected once. This specimen belongs to a study of T-cell reconstitution after alpha-beta-depleted transplantation in children. General study points: Expanded graft clones numbering several hundred reportedly gave rise to alpha-beta T cells about two months after transplant. Surviving recipient T cells and thymic progenitors produced the high day-60 TCRbeta diversity seen in some patients. T-cell counts and diversity at one year following transplant were attributed mainly to newly produced T cells.

Material: PBMCs, obtained before TCRalphabeta/CD19-depleted stem cell transplant. This clonotype originated in a boy under two years old with acute myeloid leukemia, due to receive a stem cell transplant.

The CDR3: CASSSPRAENTEAFF. The CDR3, as DNA: TGTGCCAGCAGTTCCCCTAGGGCAGAGAACACTGAAGCTTTCTTT. The rearrangement links TRBV27 to TRBJ1-1; no clear D gene. The length of the CDR3 is 15 residues. From germline, CDR1 is MNHEY and CDR2 SMNVEV (reference sequence). The V gene lost 4 bases and the J gene lost 1 base, with 13 bases spanning the gap.